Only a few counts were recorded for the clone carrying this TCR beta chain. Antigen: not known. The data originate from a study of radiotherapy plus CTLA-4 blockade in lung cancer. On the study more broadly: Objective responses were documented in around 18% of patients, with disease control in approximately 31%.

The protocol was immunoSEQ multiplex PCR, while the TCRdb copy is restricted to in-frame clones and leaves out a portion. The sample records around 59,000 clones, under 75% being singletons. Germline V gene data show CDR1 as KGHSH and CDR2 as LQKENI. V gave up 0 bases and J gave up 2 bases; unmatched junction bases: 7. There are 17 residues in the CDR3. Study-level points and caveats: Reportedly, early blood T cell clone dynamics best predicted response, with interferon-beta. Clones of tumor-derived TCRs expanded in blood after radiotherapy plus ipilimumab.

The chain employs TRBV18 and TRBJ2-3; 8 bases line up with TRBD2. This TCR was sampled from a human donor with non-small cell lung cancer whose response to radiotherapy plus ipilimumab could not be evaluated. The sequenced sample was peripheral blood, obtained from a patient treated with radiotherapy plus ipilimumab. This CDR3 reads CASSPPRGEEYTDTQYF. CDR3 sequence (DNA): TGTGCCAGCTCACCACCGCGGGGGGAGGAATACACAGATACGCAGTATTTT.